A single sample is the source of the 10 T cell receptor beta chains below, sequenced in a study of CD8 T cells in Susac syndrome. RNA was extracted with the RNeasy kit, and a quantity of roughly 0.5 to 1 ug was reverse transcribed using random hexamers. One entry per CDR3 protein results from TCRdb running MiXCR on the immunoSEQ multiplex PCR reads. This sample has approximately 200,000 distinct CDR3 sequences, with approximately 95% found just once. Sequencing used CD4+ T cells from PBMCs. Receptors were obtained from a human donor with multiple sclerosis.

The chain joins TRBV29-1 to TRBJ2-1; D is unresolved. From germline, CDR1 is SQVTM and CDR2 ANQGSEA. The CDR3 has 13 amino acids. V lost 5 bases to trimming and J lost 7 bases, with 15 bases between them. In DNA form, the CDR3 reads TGCAGCGTTCGACCGACGACATCGAATGAGCAGTTCTTC. It translates to CSVRPTTSNEQFF.

The chain carries TRBV27 and TRBJ2-2; D may be TRBD1 or TRBD2 (5 bases each). Germline CDR1 and CDR2: MNHEY and SMNVEV (reference sequence). The germline V and J ends were trimmed by 7 bases and 1 base, with 10 bases remaining between them. This CDR3 region has 14 residues. The CDR3 DNA follows: TGTGCCAGCACCCCAGGGAGGAACACCGGGGAGCTGTTTTTT. Residues: CASTPGRNTGELFF.

The rearrangement joins TRBV9 to TRBJ2-1, with TRBD2 as a possible D gene (6 bases). Between the trimmed V and J ends, which lost 3 bases and 0 bases, there was a span of 13 bases. The germline V gene encodes CDR1 SGDLS and CDR2 YYNGEE. The CDR3 spans 16 residues. The CDR3, as DNA: TGTGCCAGCAGCGGTAGGTCTAGCGACTCCTACAATGAGCAGTTCTTC. Encoded protein: CASSGRSSDSYNEQFF.

The chain recombines TRBV20-1 with TRBJ2-1, with TRBD2 matching over 7 bases. The CDR3 is 12 amino acids. CDR1 and CDR2 (germline): DFQATT, SNEGSKA (reference sequence). The trim removed 6 bases at V and 7 bases at J, leaving 6 bases unmatched. CDR3 bases: TGCAGTGCCCCCTCCGGGGGGAATGAGCAGTTCTTC. Amino acids: CSAPSGGNEQFF.

The chain has TRBV24-1 and TRBJ1-5; D not resolved. Germline CDR1 and CDR2: KGHDR and SFDVKD. The V and J ends lost 5 bases and 0 bases respectively, with 7 bases between them. This CDR3 has 14 amino acids. The CDR3 region has the DNA TGTGCCACCAGTGTCGAGAATAGCAATCAGCCCCAGCATTTT. As protein: CATSVENSNQPQHF.

This sequence joins TRBV2 and TRBJ2-7; no clear D gene. This CDR3 has 14 amino acids. CDR1 and CDR2 (germline): SNHLY, FYNNEI. V was cut by 4 bases and J by 0 bases, with 10 bases left in between. The CDR3 DNA sequence: TGTGCCAGCAGTGGTACGACGGTCTCCTACGAGCAGTACTTC. Protein product: CASSGTTVSYEQYF.

This clonotype was seen just once. The V and J genes are TRBV11-2 and TRBJ2-3; D gene ambiguous. Germline V gives CDR1 SGHAT, CDR2 FQNNGV. V lost 4 bases and J 9 bases, leaving 5 bases between the germline ends. CDR3 length equals 10 residues. CDR3 sequence reads: CASSSYTQYF. The CDR3 nucleotides read TGTGCCAGCAGCTCTTACACGCAGTATTTT.

The chain couples TRBV20-1 to TRBJ1-3; D ambiguous. The V gene lost 4 bases and the J gene lost 4 bases, with 5 bases spanning the gap. Germline V lookup: CDR1 DFQATT, CDR2 SNEGSKA (reference sequence). The CDR3 sequence is 11 residues long. Here the CDR3 reads CSAMGGNTIYF. CDR3 DNA: TGCAGTGCTATGGGCGGAAACACCATATATTTT.

This chain connects TRBV20-1 to TRBJ1-2; tentative D call: TRBD1 (5 bases). The V and J ends lost 6 bases and 8 bases respectively, with 16 bases between them. The CDR3 runs 12 residues. CDR1 is DFQATT and CDR2 is SNEGSKA in the germline V gene (reference sequence). CDR3 region: CSATLRGRGYTF. DNA for the CDR3: TGCAGTGCCACATTAAGGGGACGGGGCTACACCTTC.

The chain has TRBV10-3 and TRBJ2-3, with TRBD2 identical over 12 bases. CDR1 is ENHRY and CDR2 is SYGVKD in the germline V gene. V lost 4 bases, J lost 1 base, and 3 bases stayed unmatched. This CDR3 contains 16 residues. CDR3 DNA: TGTGCCATCAGTGCGACTAGCGGGGGCCGCACAGATACGCAGTATTTT. This codes for CAISATSGGRTDTQYF.